The 28 T cell receptor beta chains below all came from one sample that was sequenced in a study of T cell responses to AZD1222 COVID-19 vaccine. Measured with immunoSEQ multiplex PCR; TCRdb has only the in-frame clones, and not every one. The profile covers 120,000 or so clones, with roughly 88% appearing a single time and approximately 5.4% taken by the ten largest. The sequenced sample was peripheral blood, obtained on day 0 of AZD1222 vaccination. These receptors all come from an adult in good health.

The chain joins TRBV29-1 to TRBJ1-1; the D gene is possibly TRBD1 (5 bases). The CDR3 is made up of 12 amino acids. Trimming removed 3 bases at V and 3 bases at J, with 8 bases between. Looked up from germline, CDR1 is SQVTM and CDR2 is ANQGSEA. CDR3 nucleotide sequence: TGCAGCGTTGACGGGGGGGACACTGAAGCTTTCTTT. Amino acid sequence: CSVDGGDTEAFF.

The chain couples TRBV6-5 to TRBJ1-2; TRBD1 agrees at 7 bases. The CDR3 runs to 11 residues. The V segment lost 4 bases and the J segment 8 bases; nucleotides outside the gene matches: 1. Germline CDR1 and CDR2: MNHEY and SVGAGI. The CDR3 DNA reads TGTGCCAGCAGTTCACAGGGGGGCTACACCTTC. Amino acids: CASSSQGGYTF.

The chain uses TRBV19 and TRBJ1-6; D remains unclear. V shed 5 bases and J shed 1 base, with 12 bases lying between them. There are 16 residues in the CDR3. The germline gives CDR1 LNHDA, CDR2 SQIVND (reference sequence). For the CDR3, the DNA is TGTGCCAGTAGTCTGGGTAGCGGGTCCTATAATTCACCCCTCCACTTT. Its translation: CASSLGSGSYNSPLHF.

This clone came up once. This chain joins TRBV28 and TRBJ2-1; perhaps D is TRBD1 or TRBD2 (6 bases each). Germline CDR1 reads MDHEN; CDR2 reads SYDVKM. CDR3 length: 18 amino acids. V was shortened by 5 bases and J by 5 bases, with 25 bases between the two germline ends. CDR3 in DNA: TGTGCCAGCAGTCCGAGCCCTGGCCTAGGGGGGATAGACAATGAGCAGTTCTTC. Its translation is CASSPSPGLGGIDNEQFF.

The rearrangement joins TRBV15 to TRBJ2-7; 10 bases are a match to TRBD2. The V and J ends lost 0 bases and 7 bases, in that order; junction bases with no gene match: 6. The germline V gene encodes CDR1 LNHNV and CDR2 YYDKDF (reference sequence). The CDR3 covers 15 residues. CDR3 DNA: TGTGCCACCAGCAGAGATCGGCTAGCGGGAGATGAGCAGTACTTC. Translating it yields CATSRDRLAGDEQYF. Looking up the rest from reference TRBV15 and TRBJ2-7 gives the full variable domain: DAMVIQNPRYQVTQFGKPVTLSCSQTLNHNVMYWYQQKSSQAPKLLFHYYDKDFNNEADTPDNFQSRRPNTSFCFLDIRSPGLGDTAMYLCATSRDRLAGDEQYFGPGTRLTVT.

The chain has TRBV4-2 and TRBJ2-4, with D perhaps given as TRBD1 or TRBD2 (5 bases each). The germline V gene encodes CDR1 LGHNA and CDR2 YNFKEQ. This CDR3 spans 13 amino acids. The V and J ends lost 6 bases and 8 bases respectively, with 14 bases between them. Written as DNA, the CDR3 is TGTGCCAGCAGTCCCCGGATGGGGGACATTCAGTACTTC. This codes for CASSPRMGDIQYF.

The V gene is TRBV6-2 or TRBV6-3, the J gene TRBJ1-5, with D possibly TRBD1 on 5 matching bases. Trimming removed 4 bases from V and 11 bases from J, with 12 bases in between. CDR3 length: 12 amino acids. CDR1 is MNHEY and CDR2 is SVGEGT in the germline V gene. CDR3 DNA sequence: TGTGCCAGCAGTTCCCTTTCGGGGGCCCAGCATTTT. Its translation is CASSSLSGAQHF.

This chain uses TRBV10-3 with TRBJ1-1, with 8 positions matching TRBD1. This CDR3 has 13 amino acids. Trimming took 10 bases from V and 4 from J; bases not matched to a gene: 8. CDR1 ENHRY and CDR2 SYGVKD come from the germline V gene. CDR3 in DNA: TGTGCCAGCGAGGACAGGGAGGGCACTGAAGCTTTCTTT. Protein: CASEDREGTEAFF.

This chain uses TRBV6-5 with TRBJ1-4, with a tentative D call TRBD1 (5 bases). CDR1 is MNHEY, CDR2 SVGAGI, per germline. The CDR3 runs 13 residues. The ends were cut back, 7 bases at V and 4 bases at J, with 10 bases in the middle. This CDR3 reads CASTRTSNEKLFF. CDR3 DNA sequence: TGTGCCAGCACTAGGACAAGTAATGAAAAACTGTTTTTT.

The chain links TRBV12-5 to TRBJ2-6; D may be TRBD1 (5 bases). Germline CDR1 LGHNT, CDR2 FRNRAP. The CDR3 sequence is 19 residues long. The germline V and J ends were trimmed by 5 bases and 4 bases, with 24 bases remaining between them. CDR3 nucleotide sequence: TGTGCTAGTGGTCTATATACAGGTTCTGATTCGTACGGGGCCAACGTCCTGACTTTC. It is translated as CASGLYTGSDSYGANVLTF.

The chain has TRBV29-1 and TRBJ1-1, with a possible D match to TRBD1 (5 bases). Per the germline V gene, CDR1 is SQVTM and CDR2 is ANQGSEA. The CDR3 runs to 13 residues. V lost 6 bases and J 2 bases, leaving 13 bases between the germline ends. CDR3 loop: CSVRGVQNTEAFF. In DNA form, the CDR3 reads TGCAGCGTACGAGGGGTACAAAACACTGAAGCTTTCTTT.

The chain is built from TRBV27 and TRBJ1-4, with 9 positions matching TRBD1. The CDR3 has 15 amino acids. Germline trimming cut 5 bases from V and 7 bases from J; bases unmatched to any gene: 8. The germline V gene encodes CDR1 MNHEY and CDR2 SMNVEV (reference sequence). The CDR3 protein is CASSRAAGQGEKLFF. The CDR3, as DNA: TGTGCCAGCAGTCGCGCCGCGGGACAGGGTGAAAAACTGTTTTTT.

The chain combines TRBV6-5 with TRBJ1-1, with no clear D. The V gene lost 0 bases and the J gene lost 3 bases, with 8 bases spanning the gap. This CDR3 spans 14 amino acids. Germline V gene data show CDR1 as MNHEY and CDR2 as SVGAGI. CDR3 sequence (DNA): TGTGCCAGCAGTTACTCTTTGTCTGACACTGAAGCTTTCTTT. It translates to CASSYSLSDTEAFF.

V is TRBV5-6 and J is TRBJ1-6, with D possibly being TRBD1 (6 bases). CDR1 and CDR2 from the germline V gene are SGHDT and YYEEEE. V was trimmed by 1 base and J by 9 bases, leaving 11 bases between them. This CDR3 region has 14 residues. CDR3 nucleotides: TGTGCCAGCAGCTTGCCACAGGGCGGTTCACCCCTCCACTTT. Residues: CASSLPQGGSPLHF.

The chain couples TRBV5-4 to TRBJ2-7; TRBD2 agrees at 16 bases. The CDR3 sequence is 16 residues long. Germline CDR1 reads SGHNT; CDR2 reads YYREEE (reference sequence). Losses at the gene ends were 4 bases for V and 6 bases for J; bases not matched to a gene: 7. This CDR3 is CASSPGTSGRVGEQYF. The CDR3 region has the DNA TGTGCCAGCAGCCCAGGGACTAGCGGGAGGGTTGGCGAGCAGTACTTC.

The chain recombines TRBV5-8 with TRBJ2-1; TRBD2 matches at 9 bases. The ends lost 4 bases at V and 5 bases at J; junction bases unmatched: 10. The CDR3 runs 16 residues. CDR1 and CDR2 from the germline V gene are SGHTS and YDEGEE. CDR3 protein: CASSGAPLAGDNEQFF. Written as DNA, the CDR3 is TGTGCCAGCAGCGGAGCCCCATTAGCGGGGGACAATGAGCAGTTCTTC. The whole variable domain, remainder taken from reference TRBV5-8 and TRBJ2-1, is EAGVTQSPTHLIKTRGQQATLRCSPISGHTSVYWYQQALGLGLQFLLWYDEGEERNRGNFPPRFSGRQFPNYSSELNVNALELEDSALYLCASSGAPLAGDNEQFFGPGTRLTVL.

This rearrangement joins TRBV6-5 to TRBJ2-3, with D unresolved. CDR1 is MNHEY and CDR2 is SVGAGI in the germline V gene. CDR3 size: 11 residues. V was cut by 8 bases and J by 5 bases, with 8 bases left in between. In nucleotides, the CDR3 is TGTGCCAGCTCTTCCAGAGATACGCAGTATTTT. This sequence encodes CASSSRDTQYF.

The chain recombines TRBV27 with TRBJ2-1; 8 bases agree with TRBD2. Germline V gene sequence: CDR1 MNHEY, CDR2 SMNVEV (reference sequence). CDR3 length: 16 residues. V lost 0 bases, J lost 4 bases, and 5 bases stayed unmatched. The CDR3 bases are TGTGCCAGCAGTTTATCAAGCGGGAGTGGTTACAATGAGCAGTTCTTC. It is translated as CASSLSSGSGYNEQFF.

This chain joins TRBV3-1 (or the pseudogene TRBV3-2) and TRBJ1-3; TRBD1 matches at 8 bases. The CDR3 contains 15 residues. Germline V gene data show CDR1 as LGHDT and CDR2 as YNNKEL (reference sequence). V gave up 1 base and J gave up 7 bases; unmatched junction bases: 6. This chain's CDR3 is CASSQGGTGLNTIYF. CDR3 nucleotides: TGTGCCAGCAGCCAAGGGGGGACAGGTCTGAACACCATATATTTT.

V is TRBV7-6 and J is TRBJ1-3, with D possibly being TRBD1 (5 bases). Germline assignment: CDR1 SGHVS and CDR2 FNYEAQ. The CDR3 is 15 residues long. The V end was cut by 1 base, the J end by 2 bases, with 9 bases between. CDR3 bases: TGTGCCAGCAGCTTAGTGGACAATCCTGGAAACACCATATATTTT. Translating it yields CASSLVDNPGNTIYF.

The V call is TRBV27, the J call TRBJ2-1; 11 nucleotides line up with TRBD1. The V and J ends lost 2 bases and 8 bases, in that order; junction bases with no gene match: 2. Germline CDR1 reads MNHEY; CDR2 reads SMNVEV (reference sequence). This CDR3 is 14 amino acids long. The CDR3 region is CASSLGQGADEQFF. The CDR3 nucleotides read TGTGCCAGCAGTTTAGGACAGGGGGCTGATGAGCAGTTCTTC.

The J gene is TRBJ1-5, the V gene TRBV19; no reliable D call. CDR1 LNHDA and CDR2 SQIVND come from the germline V gene (reference sequence). The V gene lost 1 base and the J gene lost 4 bases, with 14 bases spanning the gap. This CDR3 comprises 16 residues. CDR3 residues: CASSIAGGNPNQPQHF. CDR3 sequence (DNA): TGTGCCAGTAGTATAGCGGGAGGCAACCCAAATCAGCCCCAGCATTTT. The variable domain in full, completed from reference TRBV19 and TRBJ1-5, reads DGGITQSPKYLFRKEGQNVTLSCEQNLNHDAMYWYRQDPGQGLRLIYYSQIVNDFQKGDIAEGYSVSREKKESFPLTVTSAQKNPTAFYLCASSIAGGNPNQPQHFGDGTRLSIL.

DNA for the CDR3: TGTGCCAGCAGCTTTGGGGGCACTAATGAAAAACTGTTTTTT. Translated: CASSFGGTNEKLFF. V is TRBV7-9 and J is TRBJ1-4, with D possibly TRBD1 on 6 matching bases. The CDR3 is made up of 14 amino acids. Between the trimmed V and J ends, which lost 3 bases and 2 bases, there was a span of 7 bases. CDR1 SEHNR and CDR2 FQNEAQ come from the germline V gene (reference sequence).

In DNA form, the CDR3 reads TGTGCCAGCAGCTTGCAGAGCACGTACACAGATACGCAGTATTTT. Protein product: CASSLQSTYTDTQYF. The V and J genes are TRBV5-8 and TRBJ2-3; D is ambiguous. CDR3 size: 15 residues. Germline-derived CDR1 and CDR2 are SGHTS and YDEGEE. Trimming removed 1 base from V and 2 bases from J, with 11 bases in between.

The rearrangement links TRBV28 to TRBJ1-1; the D gene is possibly TRBD1 (6 bases). Trimming removed 0 bases from V and 5 bases from J, with 13 bases in between. In germline, CDR1 is MDHEN, CDR2 SYDVKM. The CDR3 spans 15 residues. The DNA of the CDR3 is TGTGCCAGCAGTTTATGGGAGGGGGTTAGGACTGAAGCTTTCTTT. It is translated as CASSLWEGVRTEAFF. The complete variable domain, with remaining parts taken from reference TRBV28 and TRBJ1-1, reads DVKVTQSSRYLVKRTGEKVFLECVQDMDHENMFWYRQDPGLGLRLIYFSYDVKMKEKGDIPEGYSVSREKKERFSLILESASTNQTSMYLCASSLWEGVRTEAFFGQGTRLTVV.

V gene TRBV6-5 combines with J gene TRBJ1-6, with D perhaps matching TRBD1 (5 bases). The CDR3 has 15 residues. Per the germline V gene, CDR1 is MNHEY and CDR2 is SVGAGI. Trimming took off 4 bases at V and 6 bases at J, with 13 bases between the two ends. CDR3 nucleotides: TGTGCCAGCAGTTTTGGGGGAGCGATTAATTCACCCCTCCACTTT. It specifies CASSFGGAINSPLHF.

This clone was detected only a few times. V is TRBV12-3 or TRBV12-4 and J is TRBJ1-1, with D perhaps matching TRBD1 (6 bases). The CDR3 runs 13 residues. V lost 0 bases and J 12 bases, leaving 14 bases between the germline ends. The CDR3 nucleotides are TGTGCCAGCAGTTTAGCGTTAGGGGGGGGAACTTTCTTT. Its translation is CASSLALGGGTFF.

The chain combines TRBV30 with TRBJ2-1; D unresolved. This CDR3 has 13 amino acids. V dropped 0 bases and J dropped 4 bases, with 7 bases sitting between them. The V gene's germline CDR1 is GTSNPN and CDR2 SVGIG (reference sequence). The CDR3 DNA is TGTGCCTGGAGTGTAATAGGATACAATGAGCAGTTCTTC. Amino acid sequence: CAWSVIGYNEQFF.